This T cell receptor beta chain appears in the sequencing data of a study of cytomegalovirus exposure and HLA in healthy donors. Study-level information: Samples from HLA-typed donors yielded 65 million to 90 million unique TCRs in an early data release.

PCR involved 60 Vbeta and 13 Jbeta primers. Libraries were prepared by immunoSEQ multiplex PCR; TCRdb keeps only in-frame clonotypes and omits some of them. The sample carries about 120,000 clones, 75% to 90% recorded once. Germline lookup yields CDR1 SGHVS and CDR2 FQNEAQ. V was shortened by 2 bases and J by 6 bases, with 14 bases between the two germline ends. This CDR3 comprises 14 residues. The source is a man aged 25-40 years in good health and CMV-seropositive. The specimen sequenced was PBMCs. This sequence joins TRBV7-8 and TRBJ2-7; a weak D match, TRBD2 (6 bases). CDR3 sequence: CASSLSTGGVEQYF. For the CDR3, the DNA is TGTGCCAGCAGCTTATCGACTGGCGGGGTCGAGCAGTACTTC.